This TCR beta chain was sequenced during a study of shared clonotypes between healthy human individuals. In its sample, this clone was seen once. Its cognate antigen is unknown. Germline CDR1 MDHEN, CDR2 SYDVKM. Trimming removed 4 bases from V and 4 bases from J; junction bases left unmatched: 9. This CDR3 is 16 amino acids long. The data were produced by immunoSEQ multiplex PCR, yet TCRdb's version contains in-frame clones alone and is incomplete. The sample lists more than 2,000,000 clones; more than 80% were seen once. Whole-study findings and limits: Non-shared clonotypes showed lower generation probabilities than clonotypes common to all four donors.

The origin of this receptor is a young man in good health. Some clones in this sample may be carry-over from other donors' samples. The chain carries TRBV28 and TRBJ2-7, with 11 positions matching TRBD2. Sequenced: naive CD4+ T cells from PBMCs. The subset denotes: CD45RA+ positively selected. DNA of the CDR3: TGTGCCAGCAGTTACTATTTAGCGGGAGGGTTATACGAGCAGTACTTC. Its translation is CASSYYLAGGLYEQYF. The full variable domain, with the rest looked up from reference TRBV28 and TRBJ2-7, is DVKVTQSSRYLVKRTGEKVFLECVQDMDHENMFWYRQDPGLGLRLIYFSYDVKMKEKGDIPEGYSVSREKKERFSLILESASTNQTSMYLCASSYYLAGGLYEQYFGPGTRLTVT.